The rows below give T cell receptor beta chains drawn from one sample of a study of cytomegalovirus exposure and HLA in healthy donors. Produced via immunoSEQ multiplex PCR; TCRdb's table is partial and in-frame only. The sample shows around 300,000 clones, around 66% of them seen only once. The source material was PBMCs. The receptors here all came from a female donor in good health and CMV-seronegative. CDR3s include the opening cysteine and the closing phenylalanine or tryptophan. The size field is filled for only some rows; it gives once, few, many or a size class.

j_call,clone_size,v_call,cdr3_aa
TRBJ1-2,.,TRBV7-2,CASSLLGRGGYTF
TRBJ1-1,.,TRBV5-4,CASSRTGNTEAFF
TRBJ2-1,.,TRBV19,CASSIGSSGSVEQFF
TRBJ2-7,.,TRBV5-1,CASRWMGTGAYEQYF
TRBJ2-7,.,TRBV6-7,CASSYQRLGGVDEQYF
TRBJ2-3,.,TRBV7-6,CASSELAGVSDTQYF
TRBJ2-5,.,TRBV5-1,CASTLGGAEETQYF
TRBJ2-1,.,TRBV10-3,CAISVGGVGGEQFF
TRBJ2-1,.,TRBV13,CASSPDRLAGSSYNEQFF
TRBJ2-7,.,TRBV11-2,CASSLGTAYEQYF
TRBJ1-6,.,TRBV6-5,CASRQPELQNSPLHF
TRBJ2-7,.,TRBV9,CASSVAPGLSYEQYF
TRBJ1-1,.,TRBV15,CATSSSTGANTEAFF
TRBJ1-5,.,TRBV28,CASRDPGGGGQPQHF
TRBJ2-7,.,TRBV7-8,CASSPRHTYEQYF
TRBJ1-1,.,TRBV5-1,CASTRRQGSSEAFF
TRBJ2-6,few,TRBV11-3,CASSFSWTSVLSGANVLTF
TRBJ1-5,.,TRBV27,CASSSTGYDRPQHF
TRBJ2-2,once,TRBV5-1,CASSNSGRDTGELFF
TRBJ1-3,.,TRBV7-9,CASSLGGSGNTIYF
TRBJ2-5,.,TRBV7-5,CVRSLVRREGKETQYF
TRBJ2-3,.,TRBV5-4,CASSWEAGVVDITDTQYF
TRBJ2-3,.,TRBV9,CASSASGTSYNTQYF
TRBJ1-1,.,TRBV28,CASSDRDRGKAFF
TRBJ1-1,.,TRBV14,CASSTQGALGTEAFF
TRBJ2-7,.,TRBV5-6,CASSPISGTGVEQYF
TRBJ2-4,.,TRBV5-6,CASSLMQTKNIQYF
TRBJ2-6,.,TRBV6-1,CASSEALSGANVLTF
TRBJ1-4,.,TRBV11-2,CASSLEGFVLGKLFF
TRBJ2-1,.,TRBV25-1,CASSEVTSPADQQFF
TRBJ2-7,.,TRBV9,CASSAQGSEQYF
TRBJ2-7,.,TRBV2,CASRDRACEQYF
TRBJ2-5,.,TRBV11-2,CASSLVRGLQETQYF
TRBJ2-7,.,TRBV10-1,CASSDPGLPPYEQYF